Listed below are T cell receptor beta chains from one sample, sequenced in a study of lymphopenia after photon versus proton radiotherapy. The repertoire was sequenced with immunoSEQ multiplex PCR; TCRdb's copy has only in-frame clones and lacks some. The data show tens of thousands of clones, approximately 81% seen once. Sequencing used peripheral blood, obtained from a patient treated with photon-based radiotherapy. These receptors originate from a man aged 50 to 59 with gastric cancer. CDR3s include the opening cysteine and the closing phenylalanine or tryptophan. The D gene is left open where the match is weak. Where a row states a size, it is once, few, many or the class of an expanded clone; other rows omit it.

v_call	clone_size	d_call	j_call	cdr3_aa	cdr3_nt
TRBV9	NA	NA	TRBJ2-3	CASSPTRRDTQYF	TGTGCCAGCAGCCCGACGCGGAGGGATACGCAGTATTTT
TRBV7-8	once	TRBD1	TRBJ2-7	CASSSRTGQGHEQYF	TGTGCCAGCAGCTCTCGGACAGGGCAGGGCCACGAGCAGTACTTC
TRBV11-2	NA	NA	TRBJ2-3	CASQNRDSSTDTQYF	TGTGCCAGCCAAAACAGGGACTCTAGCACAGATACGCAGTATTTT
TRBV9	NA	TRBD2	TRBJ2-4	CASSVDQGTSGIRDIQYF	TGTGCCAGCAGCGTAGACCAAGGGACTAGCGGGATTAGGGACATTCAGTACTTC
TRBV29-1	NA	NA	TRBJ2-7	CSGSLGYEQYF	TGCAGCGGGAGCCTGGGGTACGAGCAGTACTTC
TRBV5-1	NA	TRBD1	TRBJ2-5	CASSYGTGLETQYF	TGCGCCAGCAGCTACGGGACAGGTCTAGAGACCCAGTACTTC
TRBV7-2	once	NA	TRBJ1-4	CASSSSSGTVGEKLFF	TGTGCCAGCAGCTCATCCTCCGGGACCGTGGGTGAAAAACTGTTTTTT
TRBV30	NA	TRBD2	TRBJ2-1	CAWSVGLAGYNEQFF	TGTGCCTGGAGTGTGGGCCTAGCGGGCTACAATGAGCAGTTCTTC
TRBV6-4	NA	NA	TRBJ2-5	CASRTPPGFWETQYF	TGTGCCAGCAGGACCCCCCCAGGGTTTTGGGAGACCCAGTACTTC
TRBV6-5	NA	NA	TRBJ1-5	CASSYSREYGQPQHF	TGTGCCAGCAGTTACTCCAGGGAATACGGTCAGCCCCAGCATTTT
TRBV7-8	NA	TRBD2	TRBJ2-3	CASSPVPAGVSTDTQYF	TGTGCCAGCAGCCCCGTTCCAGCGGGAGTTAGCACAGATACGCAGTATTTT
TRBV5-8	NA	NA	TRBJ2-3	CASSRVKGPDTQYF	TGTGCCAGCAGCCGGGTGAAGGGGCCAGATACGCAGTATTTT
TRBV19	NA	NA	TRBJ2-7	CASSTYTLSEQYF	TGTGCCAGTAGTACCTACACCCTCTCAGAGCAGTACTTC
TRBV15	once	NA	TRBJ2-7	CATSGLSESSYEQYF	TGTGCCACCAGCGGCTTAAGCGAAAGCTCCTACGAGCAGTACTTC
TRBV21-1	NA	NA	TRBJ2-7	CASSQGYEQYF	TGTGCCAGCAGTCAGGGCTACGAGCAGTACTTC
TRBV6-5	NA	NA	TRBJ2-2	CASSYSEGVDTGELFF	TGTGCCAGCAGTTACTCGGAGGGGGTGGACACCGGGGAGCTGTTTTTT
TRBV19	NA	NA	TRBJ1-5	CASSMGHLNQPQHF	TGTGCCAGTAGTATGGGACACCTGAATCAGCCCCAGCATTTT
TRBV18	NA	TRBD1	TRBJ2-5	CASSSPGTGGRETQYF	TGTGCCAGCTCATCGCCCGGGACAGGGGGCCGGGAGACCCAGTACTTC
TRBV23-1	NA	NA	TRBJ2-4	CGSGRQTQYF	TGCGGCAGTGGGAGACAGACTCAGTACTTC
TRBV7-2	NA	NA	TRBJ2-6	CASSLSGTGANVLTF	TGTGCCAGCAGCTTATCGGGAACTGGGGCCAACGTCCTGACTTTC
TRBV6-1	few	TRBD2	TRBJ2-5	CASSEGLAGGGRETQYF	TGTGCCAGCAGTGAGGGGCTAGCGGGAGGAGGTAGGGAGACCCAGTACTTC
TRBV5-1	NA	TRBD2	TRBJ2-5	CASSRLAGGETQYF	TGCGCCAGCAGCCGACTAGCGGGAGGTGAGACCCAGTACTTC
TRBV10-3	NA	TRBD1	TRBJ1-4	CAISDQQGKDEKLFF	TGTGCCATCAGTGACCAACAGGGGAAAGATGAAAAACTGTTTTTT
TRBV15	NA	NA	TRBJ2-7	CATSRAGASSNEQYF	TGTGCCACCAGCAGAGCGGGGGCTAGCTCTAACGAGCAGTACTTC
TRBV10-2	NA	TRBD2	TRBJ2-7	CASKGLAGDLGAYEQYF	TGCGCCAGCAAGGGACTAGCGGGAGACCTAGGGGCCTACGAGCAGTACTTC
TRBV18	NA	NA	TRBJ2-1	CASSPSSGRSYNEQFF	TGTGCCAGCTCACCATCCTCCGGGCGCTCCTACAATGAGCAGTTCTTC
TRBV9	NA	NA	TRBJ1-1	CASSHGGTEAFF	TGTGCCAGCAGCCATGGGGGGACTGAAGCTTTCTTT
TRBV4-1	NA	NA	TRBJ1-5	CASSQEEGDHNQPQHF	TGCGCCAGCAGCCAAGAGGAAGGGGATCACAATCAGCCCCAGCATTTT
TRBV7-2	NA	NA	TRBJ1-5	CASSLRYGGNQPQHF	TGTGCCAGCAGCTTACGTTACGGGGGCAATCAGCCCCAGCATTTT
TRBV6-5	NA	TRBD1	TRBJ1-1	CASSTGTGDRTEAFF	TGTGCCAGCAGTACGGGGACAGGGGATCGCACTGAAGCTTTCTTT
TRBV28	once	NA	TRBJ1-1	CASSMGPGMNTEAFF	TGTGCCAGCAGTATGGGACCGGGCATGAACACTGAAGCTTTCTTT
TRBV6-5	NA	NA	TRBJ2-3	CASSYSRDTTDTQYF	TGTGCCAGCAGTTACTCGAGAGACACAACAGATACGCAGTATTTT
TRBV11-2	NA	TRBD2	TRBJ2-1	CASSLDHSGIPNEQFF	TGTGCCAGCAGCTTAGATCATAGCGGGATCCCCAATGAGCAGTTCTTC
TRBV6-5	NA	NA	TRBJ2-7	CASSYAETYEQYF	TGTGCCAGCAGTTACGCGGAAACCTACGAGCAGTACTTC
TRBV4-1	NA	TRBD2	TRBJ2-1	CASSHNFLAGLATSYNEQFF	TGCGCCAGCAGCCATAATTTCTTGGCGGGACTAGCGACCTCCTACAATGAGCAGTTCTTC
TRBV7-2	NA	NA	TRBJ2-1	CASSFAPRVNEQFF	TGTGCCAGCAGCTTTGCCCCCAGGGTAAATGAGCAGTTCTTC
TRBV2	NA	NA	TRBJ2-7	CASSGVGEYEQYF	TGTGCCAGCAGTGGTGTAGGGGAATACGAGCAGTACTTC
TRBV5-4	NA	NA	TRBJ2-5	CASSLDRGTQYF	TGTGCCAGCAGCTTAGACCGAGGGACCCAGTACTTC
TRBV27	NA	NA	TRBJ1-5	CASSVQGWNQPQHF	TGTGCCAGCAGTGTGCAGGGGTGGAATCAGCCCCAGCATTTT